This T cell receptor beta chain is from a study of blood T cells in healthy people across ages. Study conclusions and caveats: The lack of PBMC sorting stopped any conclusive naive versus antigen-experienced comparison.

PCR was performed a second time for about 6 to 11 cycles using a sample-barcoded 5' primer and a J-beta primer mix. TCRdb fed the 5' RACE reads into MiXCR, producing one record per CDR3 protein. Of around 650,000 distinct CDR3 sequences listed, approximately 31% were seen once; the top ten hold approximately 15%. Total RNA extraction produced at least 5.5 micrograms (per sample) for the study. The sample holds many counts of this clonotype. Its antigen is not identified. The sequence was obtained from a woman older than 75 in good health. Sequencing was done on a sample of blood.

The CDR3 nucleotides are TGTGCCATACGTAGCACAGATACGCAGTATTTT. It codes for CAIRSTDTQYF. This chain links TRBV6-2 or TRBV6-3 with TRBJ2-3; D is unresolved. The CDR3 is made up of 11 amino acids. V gave up 10 bases and J gave up 0 bases, with 5 bases separating them. The germline V gene has CDR1 MNHEY and CDR2 SVGEGT.